This T cell receptor delta chain was captured by sequencing in a study of gamma-delta T cells after stem cell transplantation. TCRdb called clones from the RT-PCR reads again using CATT. The table lists some 1,400 delta-chain clones, about 9.4% of them singletons. Per germline, CDR1 TSWWSYY and CDR2 QGS. Trimming took 2 bases from V and 4 from J; bases not matched to a gene: 27. The CDR3 consists of 22 residues. The chain carries TRDV1 and TRDJ1, with 8 bases lining up with TRDD3. Sequencing was done on a sample of gamma-delta T cells. The sequence was obtained from a human donor. It is not recorded whose cells these are; they may come from a transplant donor. The CDR3 sequence is CALGEIGEAMDEDWGVVDKLIF. The CDR3 DNA follows: TGTGCTCTTGGGGAAATCGGGGAGGCGATGGATGAGGACTGGGGGGTTGTCGATAAACTCATCTTT.